This passage covers 20 T cell receptor beta chains from one sample sequenced in a study of blood T cell repertoires in COVID-19. Assay used: immunoSEQ multiplex PCR; TCRdb lists only in-frame clones, some missing. The profile shows about 200,000 clones, around 81% of them singletons. The sequenced sample was peripheral blood. The receptor set was obtained from a woman in her 70s with acute or convalescent COVID-19.

The chain employs TRBV6-5 and TRBJ2-5; the D is unclear. The V gene's germline CDR1 is MNHEY and CDR2 SVGAGI. This CDR3 is 14 amino acids long. V was shortened by 2 bases and J by 1 base, with 8 bases between the two germline ends. The DNA for the CDR3 is TGTGCCAGCAGTTACGGGCAGATCCAAGAGACCCAGTACTTC. Amino acids: CASSYGQIQETQYF.

This chain joins TRBV19 and TRBJ2-2; D is unclear. V was cut by 10 bases and J by 1 base, with 7 bases left in between. CDR1 LNHDA and CDR2 SQIVND come from the germline V gene (reference sequence). This CDR3 spans 12 amino acids. CDR3 loop: CATTGNTGELFF. CDR3 sequence (DNA): TGTGCCACCACGGGGAACACCGGGGAGCTGTTTTTT.

The chain links TRBV6-2 or TRBV6-3 to TRBJ2-1; TRBD2 agrees at 8 bases. This CDR3 spans 17 amino acids. V lost 2 bases, J lost 0 bases, and 6 bases stayed unmatched. The germline V gene encodes CDR1 MNHEY and CDR2 SVGEGT. The DNA of the CDR3 is TGTGCCAGCAGTTACCCCCGGGCGGGGGGCTCCTACAATGAGCAGTTCTTC. This encodes CASSYPRAGGSYNEQFF.

This clone was detected a few times. The J gene is TRBJ2-2, the V gene TRBV10-1; 9 nucleotides align to TRBD1. Germline CDR1 is WNHNN and CDR2 is SYGVQD (reference sequence). J gave up 7 bases and V 5 bases, and 11 bases lay outside the gene matches. The CDR3 runs to 16 residues. The CDR3 region has the DNA TGCGCCAGCAGTTCAGGGAAACAGGGGGCAAGCGGGGAGCTGTTTTTT. It codes for CASSSGKQGASGELFF.

This chain uses TRBV5-1 with TRBJ2-5, with 11 bases fitting TRBD2. CDR3 size: 16 residues. Germline values: CDR1 SGHRS, CDR2 YFSETQ. Trimming cost V 0 bases and J 3 bases; bases outside gene matches: 4. The CDR3 is CASSLGSGGAEETQYF. CDR3 in DNA: TGCGCCAGCAGCTTGGGTAGCGGGGGGGCCGAAGAGACCCAGTACTTC.

The gene calls are TRBV30 and TRBJ1-1, with 10 bases that match TRBD1. Trimming at V came to 8 bases and at J to 1 base, leaving 4 bases not matched to a gene. Germline CDR1 reads GTSNPN; CDR2 reads SVGIG (reference sequence). The CDR3 spans 13 residues. Written as DNA, the CDR3 is TGTGCCCGGACAGGGGGAGGGAACACTGAAGCTTTCTTT. Encoded protein: CARTGGGNTEAFF.

The V call is TRBV7-3, the J call TRBJ2-1; TRBD2 agrees at 11 bases. V lost 3 bases and J lost 8; bases outside the gene matches: 6. Germline V CDR1 and CDR2: SGHTA, FQGTGA. CDR3 size: 15 residues. The CDR3 is CASSFSGGASDEQFF. CDR3 sequence (DNA): TGTGCCAGCAGCTTTAGCGGGGGGGCCTCGGATGAGCAGTTCTTC.

This chain links TRBV7-9 with TRBJ2-2; 8 bases map to TRBD1. The CDR3 is 15 amino acids. After removal of 3 bases from V and 4 bases from J, the junction contained 4 bases not matched to a gene. The V gene's germline CDR1 is SEHNR and CDR2 FQNEAQ (reference sequence). The CDR3 nucleotides are TGTGCCAGCAGCTTTTCAGGGGGCAGCACCGGGGAGCTGTTTTTT. Translated, it gives CASSFSGGSTGELFF.

The genes are TRBV24-1 and TRBJ2-2; D is uncertain. The germline V and J ends were trimmed by 3 bases and 3 bases, with 16 bases remaining between them. Germline values: CDR1 KGHDR, CDR2 SFDVKD. The CDR3 loop spans 17 amino acids. This CDR3 reads CATSDPTQPYYTGELFF. In nucleotides, the CDR3 is TGTGCCACCAGTGATCCAACCCAACCCTACTACACCGGGGAGCTGTTTTTT.

V gene TRBV30 combines with J gene TRBJ2-3; D is perhaps TRBD2 (5 bases). The CDR3 covers 14 residues. Per the germline V gene, CDR1 is GTSNPN and CDR2 is SVGIG (reference sequence). V was cut by 2 bases and J by 0 bases, with 9 bases left in between. The CDR3 sequence: CAWSRGTSTDTQYF. As DNA, the CDR3 is TGTGCCTGGAGTCGGGGTACTAGCACAGATACGCAGTATTTT.

A few counts support this clone. The CDR3 sequence: CASSDPRAPLGDTQYF. CDR3 DNA sequence: TGTGCCAGCAGCGACCCCAGGGCTCCACTCGGAGATACGCAGTATTTT. V is TRBV5-4 and J is TRBJ2-3, with D maybe TRBD1 (5 bases). In germline, CDR1 is SGHNT, CDR2 YYREEE (reference sequence). The V gene lost 4 bases and the J gene lost 5 bases, with 20 bases spanning the gap. This CDR3 has 16 amino acids.

The CDR3 region is CASSFGSGRGDTQYF. The CDR3 DNA reads TGTGCCAGCAGCTTTGGTTCTGGAAGGGGTGATACGCAGTATTTT. The V gene is TRBV7-3, the J gene TRBJ2-3; maybe TRBD1 (5 bases). The CDR3 is made up of 15 amino acids. V dropped 3 bases and J dropped 6 bases, with 16 bases sitting between them. The germline V gene encodes CDR1 SGHTA and CDR2 FQGTGA.

In regard to this clone: Other DNA sequences in the same sample also yield this CDR3. This chain uses TRBV2 with TRBJ2-2; possibly TRBD1 for D (7 bases). Per the germline V gene, CDR1 is SNHLY and CDR2 is FYNNEI. V was cut by 8 bases and J by 5 bases, with 15 bases left in between. The CDR3 has 14 residues. Here the CDR3 DNA reads TGTGCCAGCTCGTGGACAGGAGGGACCGGGGAGCTGTTTTTT. Protein product: CASSWTGGTGELFF.

The table lists this clone with many counts. The chain combines TRBV12-2 with TRBJ2-7; TRBD1 is taken as the D call from the table, unchecked against the DNA. TRBV12-2 is assigned pseudogene status. The CDR3 runs 16 residues. Here the CDR3 reads CASRLALGTEDYEQYF. In nucleotides, the CDR3 is TGTGCAAGTCGCTTAGCGCTGGGGACAGAGGACTACGAGCAGTACTTC.

The chain joins TRBV3-1 (or the pseudogene TRBV3-2) to TRBJ1-3, with D unclear. The V end lost 1 base, the J end lost 4 bases, and 14 bases lay between the germline ends. Germline CDR1 reads LGHDT; CDR2 reads YNNKEL (reference sequence). The CDR3 length is 16 residues. The CDR3 loop reads CASSQGSFLAGNTIYF. As DNA, the CDR3 is TGTGCCAGCAGCCAAGGCTCCTTTTTGGCCGGAAACACCATATATTTT.

This clone has a single count. This rearrangement joins TRBV10-3 to TRBJ1-5; a weak D match, TRBD1 (5 bases). There are 15 residues in the CDR3. Germline loops: CDR1 ENHRY, CDR2 SYGVKD. V lost 6 bases and J 0 bases, leaving 12 bases between the germline ends. CDR3 sequence reads: CAIRSTGDSNQPQHF. CDR3 nucleotide sequence: TGTGCCATCAGGTCCACAGGAGATAGCAATCAGCCCCAGCATTTT.

This clone was seen ten or more times. The chain recombines TRBV6-5 with TRBJ2-2, with 7 bases that match TRBD1. CDR1 and CDR2 from the germline V gene are MNHEY and SVGAGI. CDR3 size: 15 residues. V lost 4 bases and J lost 5; bases outside the gene matches: 7. This chain's CDR3 is CASSSPGQNTGELFF. CDR3 nucleotide sequence: TGTGCCAGCAGTTCCCCGGGACAGAATACCGGGGAGCTGTTTTTT.

The genes are TRBV29-1 and TRBJ1-2; D possibly corresponds to TRBD1 (5 bases). Germline values: CDR1 SQVTM, CDR2 ANQGSEA. Trimming took off 8 bases at V and 5 bases at J, with 18 bases between the two ends. This CDR3 has 13 amino acids. The CDR3 DNA reads TGCAGCTTCGGGGGAACAGAAGGGTATGGCTACACCTTC. It encodes CSFGGTEGYGYTF. The complete variable domain, with remaining parts taken from reference TRBV29-1 and TRBJ1-2, reads SAVISQKPSRDICQRGTSLTIQCQVDSQVTMMFWYRQQPGQSLTLIATANQGSEATYESGFVIDKFPISRPNLTFSTLTVSNMSPEDSSIYLCSFGGTEGYGYTFGSGTRLTVV.

The J gene is TRBJ2-7, the V gene TRBV14, with 7 bases fitting TRBD1. Germline CDR1 reads SGHDN; CDR2 reads FVKESK. The length of the CDR3 is 14 residues. V was pared by 5 bases and J by 0 bases, with 4 bases of the junction left unmatched. The CDR3 protein is CASSFSGGSYEQYV. The DNA of the CDR3 is TGTGCCAGCAGCTTCTCAGGGGGCTCCTACGAGCAGTACGTC.

The V gene is TRBV7-8, the J gene TRBJ2-7; tentative D call: TRBD2 (6 bases). The ends were cut back, 7 bases at V and 4 bases at J, with 17 bases in the middle. Per germline, CDR1 SGHVS and CDR2 FQNEAQ. The CDR3 covers 14 residues. DNA for the CDR3: TGTGCCAGCACCCTCCGCGGGATTGCGTACGAGCAGTACTTC. Its protein product is CASTLRGIAYEQYF.